This T cell receptor beta chain was identified during a study of graft-versus-host responses after intestinal transplantation. Clones were read by immunoSEQ multiplex PCR, and TCRdb kept only the in-frame ones, dropping some. Among about 50,000 clones listed, around 90% were seen once. Germline-derived CDR1 and CDR2 are GTSNPN and SVGIG (reference sequence). Trimming cost V 0 bases and J 4 bases; bases outside gene matches: 5. The CDR3 covers 14 residues. Points on this clone: Antigen unknown.

The chain is built from TRBV30 and TRBJ2-5; 7 bases line up with TRBD1. The sequenced sample was unstimulated CD4+ T cells sorted from spleen or lymph node cells, obtained before transplant. The receptor was derived from a human donor who was the organ donor for an intestinal transplant. The CDR3 spells CAWSVRRQGETQYF. CDR3 coding DNA: TGTGCCTGGAGTGTAAGGAGACAGGGAGAGACCCAGTACTTC.